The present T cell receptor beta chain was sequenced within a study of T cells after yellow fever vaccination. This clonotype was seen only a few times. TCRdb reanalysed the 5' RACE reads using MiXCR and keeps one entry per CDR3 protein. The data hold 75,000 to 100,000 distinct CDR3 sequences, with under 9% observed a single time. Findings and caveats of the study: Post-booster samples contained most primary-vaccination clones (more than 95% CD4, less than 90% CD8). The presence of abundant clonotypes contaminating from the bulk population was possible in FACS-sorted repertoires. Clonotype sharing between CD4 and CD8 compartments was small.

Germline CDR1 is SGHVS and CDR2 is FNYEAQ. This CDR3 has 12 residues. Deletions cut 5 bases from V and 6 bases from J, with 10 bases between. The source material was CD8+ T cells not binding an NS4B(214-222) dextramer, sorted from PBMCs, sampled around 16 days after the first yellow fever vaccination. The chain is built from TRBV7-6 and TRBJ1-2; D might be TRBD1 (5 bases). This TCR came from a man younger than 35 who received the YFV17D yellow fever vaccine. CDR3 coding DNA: TGTGCCAGCAGCGACAGAGCGGATGGCTACACCTTC. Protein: CASSDRADGYTF.